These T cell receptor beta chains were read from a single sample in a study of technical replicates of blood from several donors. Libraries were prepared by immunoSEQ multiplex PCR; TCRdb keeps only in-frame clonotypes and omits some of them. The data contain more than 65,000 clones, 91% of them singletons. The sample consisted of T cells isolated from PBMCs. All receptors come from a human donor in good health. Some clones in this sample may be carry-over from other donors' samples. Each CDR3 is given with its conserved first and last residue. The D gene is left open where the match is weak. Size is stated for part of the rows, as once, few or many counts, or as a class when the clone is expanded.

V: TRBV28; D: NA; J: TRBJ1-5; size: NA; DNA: TGTGCCAGCAGTCGAGGGGGGGGTCGAGGGAGCAATCAGCCCCAGCATTTT; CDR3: CASSRGGGRGSNQPQHF
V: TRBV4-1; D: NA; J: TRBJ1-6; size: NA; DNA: TGCGCCAGCAGCCCATCTATCCGGCAGGCCCATTCACCCCTCCACTTT; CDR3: CASSPSIRQAHSPLHF
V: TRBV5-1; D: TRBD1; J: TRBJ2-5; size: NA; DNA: TGCGCCAGCAGCCCCGGGACAGCGCATCAAGAGACCCAGTACTTC; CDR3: CASSPGTAHQETQYF
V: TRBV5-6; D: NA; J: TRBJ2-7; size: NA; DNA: TGTGCCAGCAGCTCGGAAGAAGCTTTGGGCCCAAACGAGCAGTACTTC; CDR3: CASSSEEALGPNEQYF
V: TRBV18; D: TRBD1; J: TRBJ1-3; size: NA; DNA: TGTGCCAGCTCACCCGGACAGGGAGACACCATATATTTT; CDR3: CASSPGQGDTIYF
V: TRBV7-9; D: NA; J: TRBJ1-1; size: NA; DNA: TGTGCCAGCAGCTTACGGACAGTTGGTAGCACTGAAGCTTTCTTT; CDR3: CASSLRTVGSTEAFF
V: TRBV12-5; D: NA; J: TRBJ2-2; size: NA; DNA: TGTGCTAGTGGTTTGGTACGAACAGGAGGGTTGAACACCGGGGAGCTGTTTTTT; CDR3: CASGLVRTGGLNTGELFF
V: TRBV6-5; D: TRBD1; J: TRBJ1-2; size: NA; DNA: TGTGCCAGCAGTTCTCAACCGGACAGGTGGCATGGCTACACCTTC; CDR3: CASSSQPDRWHGYTF
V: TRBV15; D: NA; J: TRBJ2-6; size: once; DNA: TGTGCCACCAGCTTCCAGTACGGGGAAGTCGGGGCCAACGTCCTGACTTTC; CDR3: CATSFQYGEVGANVLTF
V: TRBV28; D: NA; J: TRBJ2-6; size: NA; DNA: TGTGCCAGCAGTTCACCTGAGGGAAGAACTGGGGCCAACGTCCTGACTTTC; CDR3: CASSSPEGRTGANVLTF
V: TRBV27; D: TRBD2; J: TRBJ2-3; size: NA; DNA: TGTGCCAGCAGTCCACTAGCGGGGACTAGCACAGATACGCAGTATTTT; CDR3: CASSPLAGTSTDTQYF
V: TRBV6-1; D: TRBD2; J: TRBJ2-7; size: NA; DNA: TGTGCCAGCAGTGAAGTCCGAGCGGGACCCTACGAGCAGTACTTC; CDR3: CASSEVRAGPYEQYF
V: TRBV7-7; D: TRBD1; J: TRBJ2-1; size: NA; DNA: TGTGCTAGCAGCGTCGGGACAGGGTTCGGTGAGCAGTTCTTC; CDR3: CASSVGTGFGEQFF
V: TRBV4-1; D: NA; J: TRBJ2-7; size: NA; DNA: TGCGCCAGCAGCCAAGAACCGGGTTTAAGAAACGAGCAGTACTTC; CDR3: CASSQEPGLRNEQYF
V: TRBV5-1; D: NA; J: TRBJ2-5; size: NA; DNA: TGCGCCAGCAGCGAAGGACAGTCAGAGACCCAGTACTTC; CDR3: CASSEGQSETQYF
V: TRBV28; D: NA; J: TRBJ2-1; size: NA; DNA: TGTGCCAGCAGGGCAAGCCAGCGGACGCACTCCTACAATGAGCAGTTCTTC; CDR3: CASRASQRTHSYNEQFF
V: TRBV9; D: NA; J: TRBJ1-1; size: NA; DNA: TGTGCCAGCAGCTCATCAGGGACTGAAGCTTTCTTT; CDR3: CASSSSGTEAFF
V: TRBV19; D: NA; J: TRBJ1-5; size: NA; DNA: TGTGCCAGTAATGGGGGTCACTTATTTGGACAGCTTGCCTCCAATCAGCCCCAGCATTTT; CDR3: CASNGGHLFGQLASNQPQHF
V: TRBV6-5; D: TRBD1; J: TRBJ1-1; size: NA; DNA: TGTGCCAGCAGTTCGGACAGGGTAAGGCGGCACACTGAAGCTTTCTTT; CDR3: CASSSDRVRRHTEAFF
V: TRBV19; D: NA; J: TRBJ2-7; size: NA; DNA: TGTGCCAGTAGGGGGGTTGGAGGGATTGCGGAGCAGTACTTC; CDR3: CASRGVGGIAEQYF
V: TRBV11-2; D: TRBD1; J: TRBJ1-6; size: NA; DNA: TGTGCCAGCAGCGCAGGACAGGGGGCGCTTTCACCCCTCCACTTT; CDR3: CASSAGQGALSPLHF
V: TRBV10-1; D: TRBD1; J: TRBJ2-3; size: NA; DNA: TGCGCCAGCAGTGAACCGGGACAGGGCACAGATACGCAGTATTTT; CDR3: CASSEPGQGTDTQYF
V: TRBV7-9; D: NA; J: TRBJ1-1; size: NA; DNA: TGTGCCAGCAGCGCGAATTCGTGGGCCCCGAACACTGAAGCTTTCTTT; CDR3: CASSANSWAPNTEAFF
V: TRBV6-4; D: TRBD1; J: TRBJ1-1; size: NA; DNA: TGTGCCAGCAGTGACTCATTCTCGGGGACAGGGCGTAAGGCTTTCTTT; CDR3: CASSDSFSGTGRKAFF
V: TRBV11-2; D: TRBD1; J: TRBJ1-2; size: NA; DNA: TGTGCCAGCAGCTCGGGACAGGGAGGTGGCTATGGCTACACCTTC; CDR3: CASSSGQGGGYGYTF
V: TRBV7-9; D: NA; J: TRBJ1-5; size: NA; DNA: TGTGCCAGCAGCTTAGCGCAAGGGGGACAGCCCCAGCATTTT; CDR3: CASSLAQGGQPQHF
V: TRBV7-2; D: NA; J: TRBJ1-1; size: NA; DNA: TGTGCCAGCAGCCATAGGAGCCTGAACACTGAAGCTTTCTTT; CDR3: CASSHRSLNTEAFF
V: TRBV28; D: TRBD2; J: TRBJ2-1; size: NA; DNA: TGTGCCAGCAAAACCCAAGCGGGACTAGAGGTCCAAAAAGGCATTGAGCAGTTCTTC; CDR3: CASKTQAGLEVQKGIEQFF
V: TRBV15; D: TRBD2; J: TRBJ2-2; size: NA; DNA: TGTGCCACCAGCAGAGATCTAGCGGGGGCATCCGGGGAGCTGTTTTTT; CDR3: CATSRDLAGASGELFF
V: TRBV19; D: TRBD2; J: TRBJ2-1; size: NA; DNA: TGTGCCAGTAGTATGAAAGGGGGACGGTCACTAGCGGCGAGTTACAATGAGCAGTTCTTC; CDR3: CASSMKGGRSLAASYNEQFF
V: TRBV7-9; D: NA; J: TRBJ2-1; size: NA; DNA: TGTGCCAGCAGCTTTTACGAGAACAATGAGCAGTTCTTC; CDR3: CASSFYENNEQFF
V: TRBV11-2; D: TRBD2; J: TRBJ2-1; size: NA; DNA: TGTGCCAGCAGCCCTTGGACTAGCGGGTACAATGAGCAGTTCTTC; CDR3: CASSPWTSGYNEQFF
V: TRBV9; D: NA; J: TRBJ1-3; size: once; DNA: TGTGCCAGCAGCGTAGAGGGGCTTCCTGGAAACACCATATATTTT; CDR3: CASSVEGLPGNTIYF
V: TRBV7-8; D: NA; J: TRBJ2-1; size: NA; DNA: TGTGCCAGCAGCTTAGCCAGGGAGGTCGACAAGTACAATGAGCAGTTCTTC; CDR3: CASSLAREVDKYNEQFF
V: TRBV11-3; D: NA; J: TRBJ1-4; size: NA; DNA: TGTGCCAGCAGCTTAGTGATGAGGACTAATGAAAAACTGTTTTTT; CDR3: CASSLVMRTNEKLFF
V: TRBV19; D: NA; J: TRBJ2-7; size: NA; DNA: TGTGCCAGTAGTATTTCAGGGCGGCACCCCTACGAGCAGTACTTC; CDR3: CASSISGRHPYEQYF
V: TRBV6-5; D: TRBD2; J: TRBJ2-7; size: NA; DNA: TGTGCCAGCAGTTACTCTTCGGCTAGCGGGGACCACGAGCAGTACTTC; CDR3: CASSYSSASGDHEQYF
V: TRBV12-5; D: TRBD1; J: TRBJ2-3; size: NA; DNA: TGTGCTAGTGGCCTTACACGGACAGGGGTCCAAACTAGCACAGATACGCAGTATTTT; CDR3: CASGLTRTGVQTSTDTQYF
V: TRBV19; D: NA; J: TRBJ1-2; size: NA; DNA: TGTGCCAGTAGTATAAAGGTTCGGGGGGAGGATGGCTACACCTTC; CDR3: CASSIKVRGEDGYTF
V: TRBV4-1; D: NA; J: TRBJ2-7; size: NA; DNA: TGCGCCAGCAGCCAGAGACAGACATCCGACTACGAGCAGTACTTC; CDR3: CASSQRQTSDYEQYF